What follows are 23 T cell receptor beta chains derived from one specimen sequenced in a study of T cell changes during pregnancy in multiple sclerosis (dated by TCRdb to between 2018 and 2021). The receptor library was made with the immunoSEQ multiplex PCR assay. TCRdb mirrors the immuneACCESS table, restricted to in-frame sequences. Some clones are absent from its copies; in checked studies, under half trace to an unresolved V gene, and the reason for the others is unknown. A total of some 87,000 clones appear in this sample, approximately 94% of them only once. The top ten hold 0.21% of the sample. This material consisted of CD4+ T cells from peripheral blood mononuclear cells, taken before pregnancy. These receptor sequences come from a female donor with multiple sclerosis, enrolled in a pregnancy study.

This chain joins TRBV9 and TRBJ2-7; the match to TRBD1 covers 10 bases. This CDR3 contains 16 residues. The germline V gene has CDR1 SGDLS and CDR2 YYNGEE. The junction had 9 bases not matched to a gene; V was cut back by 0 bases and J by 6 bases. CDR3 amino acids: CASSVALDRGQGEQYF. The CDR3 DNA is TGTGCCAGCAGCGTAGCTCTCGACAGGGGGCAAGGCGAGCAGTACTTC.

The CDR3 is CASSLIGGARGYTF. The CDR3 DNA is TGTGCCAGCAGCTTAATAGGGGGGGCACGGGGCTACACCTTC. V and J are TRBV7-9 and TRBJ1-2; perhaps TRBD1 as D (6 bases). From germline, CDR1 is SEHNR and CDR2 FQNEAQ (reference sequence). V lost 2 bases and J 8 bases, leaving 15 bases between the germline ends. The CDR3 totals 14 residues. The whole variable domain, filled in from reference TRBV7-9 and TRBJ1-2, reads DTGVSQNPRHKITKRGQNVTFRCDPISEHNRLYWYRQTLGQGPEFLTYFQNEAQLEKSRLLSDRFSAERPKGSFSTLEIQRTEQGDSAMYLCASSLIGGARGYTFGSGTRLTVV.

J is TRBJ2-7 and V is TRBV11-2, with TRBD2 matching 10 bases. The CDR3 loop spans 16 amino acids. The germline CDR1 and CDR2 sequences are SGHAT and FQNNGV. The V gene end was trimmed by 2 bases and the J gene end by 0 bases; junction bases not matched to a gene: 4. The CDR3: CASSLTSGGVSYEQYF. The CDR3 nucleotides read TGTGCCAGCAGCTTAACGAGCGGGGGGGTCTCCTACGAGCAGTACTTC.

This chain uses TRBV30 with TRBJ1-2; 9 bases match TRBD1. The junction had 5 bases not matched to a gene; V was cut back by 3 bases and J by 0 bases. CDR3 length: 15 residues. The germline V gene has CDR1 GTSNPN and CDR2 SVGIG (reference sequence). The CDR3 loop reads CAWRYTGGSNYGYTF. The CDR3 region has the DNA TGTGCCTGGAGATACACAGGGGGCTCTAACTATGGCTACACCTTC. Variable domain in full (rest from reference TRBV30 and TRBJ1-2): SQTIHQWPATLVQPVGSPLSLECTVEGTSNPNLYWYRQAAGRGLQLLFYSVGIGQISSEVPQNLSASRPQDRQFILSSKKLLLSDSGFYLCAWRYTGGSNYGYTFGSGTRLTVV.

The chain carries TRBV5-1 and TRBJ1-2; 8 bases are a match to TRBD1. From germline, CDR1 is SGHRS and CDR2 YFSETQ. J lost 1 base, V lost 3 bases, and 14 bases had no gene match. The CDR3 sequence is 18 residues long. In DNA, the CDR3 is TGCGCCAGCAGCTACCGGACAGGGCGTGAGAATATTAACTATGGCTACACCTTC. Amino acids: CASSYRTGRENINYGYTF.

The CDR3 sequence is CASSLGPDLQVYEQYF. The CDR3 DNA is TGTGCCAGCAGTTTGGGCCCGGATCTCCAGGTTTACGAGCAGTACTTC. This chain links TRBV27 with TRBJ2-7; no firm D call. V was shortened by 3 bases and J by 4 bases, with 19 bases between the two germline ends. Germline V CDR1 and CDR2: MNHEY, SMNVEV (reference sequence). The CDR3 covers 16 residues.

The chain has TRBV19 and TRBJ2-3, with 7 bases that match TRBD1. With V trimmed by 5 bases and J by 4 bases, 15 bases remained unmatched. The CDR3 totals 17 residues. CDR1 is LNHDA and CDR2 is SQIVND in the germline V gene (reference sequence). The CDR3 loop reads CASSVQPRDRVADTQYF. The DNA of the CDR3 is TGTGCCAGTAGTGTCCAACCGAGGGACAGAGTCGCAGATACGCAGTATTTT.

This rearrangement joins TRBV9 to TRBJ1-2; no firm D call. The CDR3 sequence is 13 residues long. Trimming removed 0 bases from V and 7 bases from J, with 10 bases in between. Germline V gene sequence: CDR1 SGDLS, CDR2 YYNGEE. The CDR3 region is CASSVARGGGYTF. As DNA, the CDR3 is TGTGCCAGCAGCGTAGCTCGGGGAGGTGGCTACACCTTC.

The J gene is TRBJ1-2, the V gene TRBV6-4; 7 positions agree with TRBD1. The germline CDR1 and CDR2 sequences are MRHNA and SNTAGT. The CDR3 sequence is 13 residues long. The V and J ends lost 4 bases and 4 bases, in that order; junction bases with no gene match: 3. CDR3: CASSATGTYGYTF. The CDR3 DNA reads TGTGCCAGCAGTGCGACAGGGACCTATGGCTACACCTTC.

The J gene is TRBJ2-1, the V gene TRBV12-5, with D possibly being TRBD2 (6 bases). The CDR3 sequence is 20 residues long. V lost 2 bases to trimming and J lost 3 bases, with 26 bases between them. CDR1 is LGHNT, CDR2 FRNRAP, per germline. CDR3 amino acids: CASGLSRALTSSPNYNEQFF. CDR3 DNA: TGTGCTAGTGGTTTGTCCCGCGCCCTAACTAGCTCTCCTAACTACAATGAGCAGTTCTTC.

The chain couples TRBV6-1 to TRBJ1-1; D is undetermined. V lost 6 bases, J lost 4 bases, and 12 bases lay in between. Germline V gene sequence: CDR1 MNHNS, CDR2 SASEGT. The length of the CDR3 is 13 residues. In DNA form, the CDR3 reads TGTGCCAGCAGAAATACTATCGGCACTGAAGCTTTCTTT. This gives the protein CASRNTIGTEAFF.

This CDR3 reads CASSQEQTYTEAFF. The CDR3 DNA sequence: TGTGCCAGCAGCCAAGAACAGACCTACACTGAAGCTTTCTTT. This chain uses TRBV4-2 with TRBJ1-1; D gene unclear. V lost 0 bases and J 3 bases, leaving 8 bases between the germline ends. This CDR3 comprises 14 residues. Germline V gives CDR1 LGHNA, CDR2 YNFKEQ.

The rearrangement joins TRBV7-7 to TRBJ1-2, with D possibly being TRBD1 (6 bases). The CDR3 contains 16 residues. Trimming took 2 bases from V and 3 from J, leaving 16 bases between them. CDR1 is SSHAT and CDR2 is FNYEAQ in the germline V gene (reference sequence). The CDR3 bases are TGTGCCAGCAGCTTATATGTGGACAGAAACGACTATGGCTACACCTTC. It codes for CASSLYVDRNDYGYTF.

The V call is TRBV7-3, the J call TRBJ2-2; D gene ambiguous. This CDR3 contains 14 residues. V lost 4 bases and J lost 0, with 6 bases in between. Germline V gene sequence: CDR1 SGHTA, CDR2 FQGTGA. CDR3 nucleotides: TGTGCCAGCAGCTCCAACACGAACACCGGGGAGCTGTTTTTT. Amino acids: CASSSNTNTGELFF.

In nucleotides, the CDR3 is TGTGCCAGCAGCTCCCCCCGCTCGGCAGATACGCAGTATTTT. Encoded protein: CASSSPRSADTQYF. The gene calls are TRBV7-2 and TRBJ2-3, with D uncertain. The CDR3 extends over 14 amino acids. V gave up 4 bases and J gave up 4 bases, with 12 bases separating them. CDR1 SGHTA and CDR2 FQGNSA come from the germline V gene.

This chain joins TRBV2 and TRBJ2-1; 9 positions agree with TRBD2. The CDR3 covers 13 residues. Germline-derived CDR1 and CDR2 are SNHLY and FYNNEI. V lost 11 bases and J lost 7; bases outside the gene matches: 9. CDR3 in amino acids: CAGAGLAKNEQFF. CDR3 nucleotides: TGTGCCGGAGCCGGACTAGCGAAGAATGAGCAGTTCTTC.

The chain is built from TRBV7-3 and TRBJ2-1; 8 bases line up with TRBD2. The CDR3 length is 17 residues. The ends lost 4 bases at V and 0 bases at J; junction bases unmatched: 8. Germline CDR1 reads SGHTA; CDR2 reads FQGTGA. DNA for the CDR3: TGTGCCAGCAGCTCCGAGACCGGGACTAGCTCCTACAATGAGCAGTTCTTC. This codes for CASSSETGTSSYNEQFF.

This clone was seen just once. The rearrangement links TRBV30 to TRBJ1-2, with D possibly being TRBD1 (6 bases). The length of the CDR3 is 13 residues. With 0 bases removed from V and 6 bases from J, the gap between germline ends came to 11 bases. CDR1 is GTSNPN and CDR2 is SVGIG in the germline V gene (reference sequence). The CDR3 region has the DNA TGTGCCTGGAGTGTAACAGGGTTAAATGGCTACACCTTC. Its translation: CAWSVTGLNGYTF.

The V call is TRBV9, the J call TRBJ1-2; D gene uncertain. Germline CDR1 is SGDLS and CDR2 is YYNGEE. V was trimmed by 0 bases and J by 2 bases, leaving 5 bases between them. CDR3 size: 13 residues. The CDR3 protein is CASSVGSNYGYTF. CDR3 DNA: TGTGCCAGCAGCGTAGGGAGCAACTATGGCTACACCTTC.

This clone has only one observation. This chain uses TRBV6-1 with TRBJ2-5; the D gene is possibly TRBD2 (6 bases). The V end was cut by 2 bases, the J end by 5 bases, with 12 bases between. In germline, CDR1 is MNHNS, CDR2 SASEGT. This CDR3 spans 14 amino acids. The CDR3 reads CASSERGRGETQYF. In nucleotides, the CDR3 is TGTGCCAGCAGTGAAAGAGGGCGGGGTGAGACCCAGTACTTC.

The chain joins TRBV30 to TRBJ2-2; 8 nucleotides match TRBD2. Germline CDR1 GTSNPN, CDR2 SVGIG (reference sequence). This CDR3 has 16 amino acids. With V trimmed by 2 bases and J by 5 bases, 10 bases remained unmatched. In nucleotides, the CDR3 is TGTGCCTGGAGTTCGTCCGGGACTAGACTGACCGGGGAGCTGTTTTTT. Its protein product is CAWSSSGTRLTGELFF.

This clone showed up just a few times. The V call is TRBV30, the J call TRBJ1-1; D not certain. CDR1 GTSNPN and CDR2 SVGIG come from the germline V gene (reference sequence). V was trimmed by 0 bases and J by 6 bases, leaving 8 bases between them. The CDR3 spans 12 residues. CDR3 protein: CAWSVGRPEAFF. DNA of the CDR3: TGTGCCTGGAGTGTTGGCAGGCCTGAAGCTTTCTTT.

The chain links TRBV19 to TRBJ1-2; D not certain. The V end was cut by 3 bases, the J end by 6 bases, with 11 bases between. Germline assignment: CDR1 LNHDA and CDR2 SQIVND (reference sequence). The CDR3 length is 13 residues. The CDR3 DNA follows: TGTGCCAGTAGTATCGCGGGGTTTGATGGCTACACCTTC. This encodes CASSIAGFDGYTF.